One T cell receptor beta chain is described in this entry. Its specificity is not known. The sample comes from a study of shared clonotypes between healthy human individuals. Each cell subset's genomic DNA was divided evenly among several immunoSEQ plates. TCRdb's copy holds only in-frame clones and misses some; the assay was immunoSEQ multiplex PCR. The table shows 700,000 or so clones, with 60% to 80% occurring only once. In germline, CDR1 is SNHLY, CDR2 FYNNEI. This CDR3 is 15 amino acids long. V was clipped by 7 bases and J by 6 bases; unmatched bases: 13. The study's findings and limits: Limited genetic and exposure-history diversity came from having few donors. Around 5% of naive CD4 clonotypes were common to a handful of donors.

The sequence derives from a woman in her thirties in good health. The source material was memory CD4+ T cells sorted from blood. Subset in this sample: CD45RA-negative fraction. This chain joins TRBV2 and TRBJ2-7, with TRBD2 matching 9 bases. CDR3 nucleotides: TGTGCCAGCAAAGGGAGGCCTAGCGGGATCCCCGAGCAGTACTTC. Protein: CASKGRPSGIPEQYF.